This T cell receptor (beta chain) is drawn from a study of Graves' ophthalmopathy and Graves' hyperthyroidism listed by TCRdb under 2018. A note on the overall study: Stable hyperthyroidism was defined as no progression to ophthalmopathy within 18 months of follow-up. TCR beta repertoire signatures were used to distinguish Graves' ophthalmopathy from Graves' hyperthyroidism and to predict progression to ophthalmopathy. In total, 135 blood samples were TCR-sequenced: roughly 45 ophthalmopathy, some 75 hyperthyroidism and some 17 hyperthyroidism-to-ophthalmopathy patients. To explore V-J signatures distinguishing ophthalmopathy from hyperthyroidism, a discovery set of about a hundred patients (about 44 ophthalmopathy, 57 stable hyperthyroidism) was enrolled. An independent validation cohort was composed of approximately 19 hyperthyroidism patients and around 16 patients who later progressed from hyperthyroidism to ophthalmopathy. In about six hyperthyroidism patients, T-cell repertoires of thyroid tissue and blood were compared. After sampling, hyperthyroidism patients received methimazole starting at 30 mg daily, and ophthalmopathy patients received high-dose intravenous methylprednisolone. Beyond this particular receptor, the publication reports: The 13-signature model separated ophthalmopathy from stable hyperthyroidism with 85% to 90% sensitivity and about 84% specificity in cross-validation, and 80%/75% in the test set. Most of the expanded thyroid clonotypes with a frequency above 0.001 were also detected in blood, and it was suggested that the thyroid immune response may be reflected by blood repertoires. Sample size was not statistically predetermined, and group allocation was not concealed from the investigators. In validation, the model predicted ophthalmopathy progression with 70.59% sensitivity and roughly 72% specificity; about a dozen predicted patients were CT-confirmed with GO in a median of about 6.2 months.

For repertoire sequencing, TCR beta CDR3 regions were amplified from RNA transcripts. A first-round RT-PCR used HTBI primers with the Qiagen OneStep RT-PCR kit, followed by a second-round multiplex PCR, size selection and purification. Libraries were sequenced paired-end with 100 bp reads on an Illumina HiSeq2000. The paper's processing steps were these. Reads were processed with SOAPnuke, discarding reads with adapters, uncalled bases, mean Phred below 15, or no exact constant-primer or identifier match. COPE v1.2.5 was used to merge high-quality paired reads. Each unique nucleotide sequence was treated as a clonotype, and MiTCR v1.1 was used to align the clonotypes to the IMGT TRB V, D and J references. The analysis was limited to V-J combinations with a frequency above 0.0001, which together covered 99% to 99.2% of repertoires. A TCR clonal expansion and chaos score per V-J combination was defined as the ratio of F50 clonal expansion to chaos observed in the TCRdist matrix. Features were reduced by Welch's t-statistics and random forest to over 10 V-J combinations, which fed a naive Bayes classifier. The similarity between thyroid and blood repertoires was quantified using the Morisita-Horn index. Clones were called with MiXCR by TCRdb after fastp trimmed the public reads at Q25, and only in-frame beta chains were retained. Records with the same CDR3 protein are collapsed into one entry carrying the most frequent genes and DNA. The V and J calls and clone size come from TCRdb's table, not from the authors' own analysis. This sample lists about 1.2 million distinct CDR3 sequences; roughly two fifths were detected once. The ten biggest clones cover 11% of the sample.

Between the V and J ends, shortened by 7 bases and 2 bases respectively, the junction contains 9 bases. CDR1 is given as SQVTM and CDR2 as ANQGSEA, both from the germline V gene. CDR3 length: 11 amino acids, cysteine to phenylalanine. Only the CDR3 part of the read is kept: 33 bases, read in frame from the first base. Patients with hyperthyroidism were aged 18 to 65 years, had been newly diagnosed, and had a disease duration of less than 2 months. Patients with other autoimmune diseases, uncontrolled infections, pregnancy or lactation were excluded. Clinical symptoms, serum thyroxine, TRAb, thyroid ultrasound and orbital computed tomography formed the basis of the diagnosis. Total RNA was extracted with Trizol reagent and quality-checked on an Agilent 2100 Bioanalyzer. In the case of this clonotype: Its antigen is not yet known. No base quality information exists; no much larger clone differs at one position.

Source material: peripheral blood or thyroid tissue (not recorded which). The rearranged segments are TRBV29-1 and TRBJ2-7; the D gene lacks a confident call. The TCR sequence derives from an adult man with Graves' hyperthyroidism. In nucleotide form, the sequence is TGCAGCGGGGATCCGCCCTACGAGCAGTACTTC. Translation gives CSGDPPYEQYF.